The rows below give T cell receptor beta chains drawn from one sample of a study of blood T cell repertoires in COVID-19. Measured with immunoSEQ multiplex PCR; TCRdb has only the in-frame clones, and not every one. The sample lists 260,000 or so clones, about 85% occurring once. Material for sequencing was PBMCs or T cells enriched from blood (not recorded which). These receptors originate from a woman in her forties or fifties who had recovered from COVID-19. CDR3s include the opening cysteine and the closing phenylalanine or tryptophan.

v_call	j_call	cdr3_aa
TRBV7-7	TRBJ2-5	CASSLDSGSGETQYF
TRBV18	TRBJ1-1	CASSRDRLNTEAFF
TRBV9	TRBJ2-1	CASSAGVGMYNEQFF
TRBV7-2	TRBJ1-5	CASSLVRGLGQPQHF
TRBV5-1	TRBJ2-2	CASSSHSTGELFF
TRBV27	TRBJ1-2	CASSATAVVYGYTF
TRBV10-2	TRBJ2-7	CASTPGGGYEQYF
TRBV3-1/TRBV3-2	TRBJ2-5	CASSQDPPAGGHQETQYF
TRBV7-2	TRBJ1-6	CASSFQGQNSPLHF
TRBV27	TRBJ1-5	CASRPGIVSNQPQHF
TRBV7-8	TRBJ2-1	CASSSRDRGSDEQFF
TRBV5-1	TRBJ2-1	CASSLPGTSGLNEQFF
TRBV28	TRBJ2-3	CASSPPDRRTDTQYF
TRBV7-8	TRBJ1-3	CASSTTGDDSGNTIYF
TRBV5-4	TRBJ1-1	CASSPPRGKNTEAFF
TRBV5-1	TRBJ2-7	CASSLAAGKGYEQYF
TRBV27	TRBJ2-7	CASSWRTGQVGFEQYF